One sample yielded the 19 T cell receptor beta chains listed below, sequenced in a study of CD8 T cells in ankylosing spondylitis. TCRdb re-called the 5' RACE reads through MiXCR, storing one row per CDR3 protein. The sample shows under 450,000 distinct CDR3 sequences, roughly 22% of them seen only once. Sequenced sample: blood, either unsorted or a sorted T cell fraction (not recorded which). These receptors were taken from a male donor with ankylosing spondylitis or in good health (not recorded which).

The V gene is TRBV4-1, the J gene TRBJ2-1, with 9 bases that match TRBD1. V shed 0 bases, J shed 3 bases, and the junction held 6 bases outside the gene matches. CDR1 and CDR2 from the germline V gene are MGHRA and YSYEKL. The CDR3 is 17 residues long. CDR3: CASSQDRGTGRYNEQFF. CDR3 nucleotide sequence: TGCGCCAGCAGCCAAGACCGCGGGACAGGGCGCTACAATGAGCAGTTCTTC.

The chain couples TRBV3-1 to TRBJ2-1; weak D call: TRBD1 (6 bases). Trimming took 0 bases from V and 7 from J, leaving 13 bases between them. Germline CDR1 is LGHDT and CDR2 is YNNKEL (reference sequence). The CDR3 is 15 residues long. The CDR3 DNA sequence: TGTGCCAGCAGCCAAGACTTGGGGGCGTGGAATGAGCAGTTCTTC. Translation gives CASSQDLGAWNEQFF.

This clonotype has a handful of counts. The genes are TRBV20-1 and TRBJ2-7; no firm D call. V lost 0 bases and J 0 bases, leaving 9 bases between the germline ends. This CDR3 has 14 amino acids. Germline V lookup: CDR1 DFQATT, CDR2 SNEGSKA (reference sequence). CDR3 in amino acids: CSARDSELSYEQYF. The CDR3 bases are TGCAGTGCTAGAGATTCGGAGCTCTCCTACGAGCAGTACTTC.

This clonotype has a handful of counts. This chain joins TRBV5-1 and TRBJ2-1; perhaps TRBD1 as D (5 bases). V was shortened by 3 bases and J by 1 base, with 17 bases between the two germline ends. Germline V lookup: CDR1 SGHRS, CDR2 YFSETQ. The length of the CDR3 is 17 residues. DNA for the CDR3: TGCGCCAGCAGCTCGGAAAAACAGGTTGGGTCCTACAATGAGCAGTTCTTC. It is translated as CASSSEKQVGSYNEQFF.

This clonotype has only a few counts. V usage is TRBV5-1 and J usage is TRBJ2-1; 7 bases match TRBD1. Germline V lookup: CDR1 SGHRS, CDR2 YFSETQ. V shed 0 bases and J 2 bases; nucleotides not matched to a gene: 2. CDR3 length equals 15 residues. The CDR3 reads CASSLGGTAYNEQFF. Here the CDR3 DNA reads TGCGCCAGCAGCTTGGGGGGGACAGCCTACAATGAGCAGTTCTTC. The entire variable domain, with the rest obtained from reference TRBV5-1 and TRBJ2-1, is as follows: KAGVTQTPRYLIKTRGQQVTLSCSPISGHRSVSWYQQTPGQGLQFLFEYFSETQRNKGNFPGRFSGRQFSNSRSEMNVSTLELGDSALYLCASSLGGTAYNEQFFGPGTRLTVL.

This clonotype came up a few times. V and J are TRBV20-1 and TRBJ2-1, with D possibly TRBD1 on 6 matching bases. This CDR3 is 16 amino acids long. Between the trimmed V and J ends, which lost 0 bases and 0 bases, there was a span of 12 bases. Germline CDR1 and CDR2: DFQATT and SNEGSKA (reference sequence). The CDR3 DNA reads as TGCAGTGCTAGAGATCCCCAGGGGAGCTCCTACAATGAGCAGTTCTTC. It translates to CSARDPQGSSYNEQFF.

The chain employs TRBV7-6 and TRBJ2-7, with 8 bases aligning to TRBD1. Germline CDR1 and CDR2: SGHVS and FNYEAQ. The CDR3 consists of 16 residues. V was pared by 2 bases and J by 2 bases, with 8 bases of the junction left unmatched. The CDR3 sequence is CASSLNPATGAYEQYF. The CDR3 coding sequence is TGTGCCAGCAGCTTAAACCCCGCGACAGGGGCCTACGAGCAGTACTTC.

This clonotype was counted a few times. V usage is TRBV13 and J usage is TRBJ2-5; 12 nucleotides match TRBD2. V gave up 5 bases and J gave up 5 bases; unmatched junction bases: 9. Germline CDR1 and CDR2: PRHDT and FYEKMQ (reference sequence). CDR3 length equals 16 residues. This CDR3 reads CASSERTSGVRETQYF. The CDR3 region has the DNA TGTGCCAGCAGCGAACGGACTAGCGGGGTTCGGGAGACCCAGTACTTC.

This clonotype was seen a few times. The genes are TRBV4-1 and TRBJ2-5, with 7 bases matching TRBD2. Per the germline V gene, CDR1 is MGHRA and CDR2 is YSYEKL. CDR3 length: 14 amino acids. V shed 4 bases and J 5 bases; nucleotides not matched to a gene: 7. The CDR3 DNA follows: TGCGCCAGCAGCCGAATTGGAGCGGGGGAGACCCAGTACTTC. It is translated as CASSRIGAGETQYF.

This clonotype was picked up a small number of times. The CDR3 region is CASSQSAGAPYEQYF. The DNA for the CDR3 is TGTGCCAGCAGCCAGTCGGCGGGGGCTCCCTACGAGCAGTACTTC. The rearrangement joins TRBV4-2 to TRBJ2-7; a possible D gene is TRBD2 (7 bases). There are 15 residues in the CDR3. With 3 bases removed from V and 2 bases from J, the gap between germline ends came to 14 bases. Looked up from germline, CDR1 is LGHNA and CDR2 is YNFKEQ.

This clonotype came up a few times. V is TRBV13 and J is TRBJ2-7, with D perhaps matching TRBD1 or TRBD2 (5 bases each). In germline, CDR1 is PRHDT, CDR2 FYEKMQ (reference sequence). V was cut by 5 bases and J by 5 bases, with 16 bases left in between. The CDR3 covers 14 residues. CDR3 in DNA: TGTGCCAGCAGCCGCATGGGACCGGGGAACGAGCAGTACTTC. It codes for CASSRMGPGNEQYF. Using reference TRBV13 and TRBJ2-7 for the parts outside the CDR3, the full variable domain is AAGVIQSPRHLIKEKRETATLKCYPIPRHDTVYWYQQGPGQDPQFLISFYEKMQSDKGSIPDRFSAQQFSDYHSELNMSSLELGDSALYFCASSRMGPGNEQYFGPGTRLTVT.

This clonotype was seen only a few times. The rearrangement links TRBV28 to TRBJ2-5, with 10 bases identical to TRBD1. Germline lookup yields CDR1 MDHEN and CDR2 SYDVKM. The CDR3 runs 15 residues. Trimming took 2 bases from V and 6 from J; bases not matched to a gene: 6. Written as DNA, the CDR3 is TGTGCCAGCAGTTTACCCGAGGGACAGGGGCAGACCCAGTACTTC. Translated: CASSLPEGQGQTQYF.

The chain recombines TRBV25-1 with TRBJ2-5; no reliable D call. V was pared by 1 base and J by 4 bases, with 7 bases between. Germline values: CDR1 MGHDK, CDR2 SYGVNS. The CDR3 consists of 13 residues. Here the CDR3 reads CASSEFGGETQYF. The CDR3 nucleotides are TGTGCCAGCAGTGAATTTGGCGGAGAGACCCAGTACTTC.

The CDR3 DNA sequence: TGTGCTAGTGGTTTGTCCAATCAGCCCCAGCATTTT. It encodes CASGLSNQPQHF. The V and J genes are TRBV12-5 and TRBJ1-5; D remains ambiguous. Looked up from germline, CDR1 is LGHNT and CDR2 is FRNRAP. Trimming stripped 2 bases from V and 3 bases from J, with 2 bases between. The CDR3 is 12 amino acids.

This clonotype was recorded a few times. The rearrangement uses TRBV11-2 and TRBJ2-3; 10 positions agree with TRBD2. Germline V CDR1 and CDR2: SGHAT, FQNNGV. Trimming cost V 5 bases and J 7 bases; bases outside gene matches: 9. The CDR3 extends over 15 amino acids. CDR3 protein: CASSLTSGVSYTQYF. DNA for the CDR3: TGTGCCAGCAGCCTCACTAGCGGGGTCTCTTATACGCAGTATTTT. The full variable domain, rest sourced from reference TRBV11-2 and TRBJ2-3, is EAGVAQSPRYKIIEKRQSVAFWCNPISGHATLYWYQQILGQGPKLLIQFQNNGVVDDSQLPKDRFSAERLKGVDSTLKIQPAKLEDSAVYLCASSLTSGVSYTQYFGPGTRLTVL.

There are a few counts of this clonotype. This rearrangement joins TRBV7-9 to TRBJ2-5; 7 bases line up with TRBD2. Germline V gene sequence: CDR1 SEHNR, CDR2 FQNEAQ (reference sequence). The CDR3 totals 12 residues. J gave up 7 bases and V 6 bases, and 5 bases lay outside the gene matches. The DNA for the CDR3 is TGTGCCAGCAGTGGACTAGTAGGGACCCAGTACTTC. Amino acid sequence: CASSGLVGTQYF. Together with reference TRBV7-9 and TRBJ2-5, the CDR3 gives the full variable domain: DTGVSQNPRHKITKRGQNVTFRCDPISEHNRLYWYRQTLGQGPEFLTYFQNEAQLEKSRLLSDRFSAERPKGSFSTLEIQRTEQGDSAMYLCASSGLVGTQYFGPGTRLLVL.

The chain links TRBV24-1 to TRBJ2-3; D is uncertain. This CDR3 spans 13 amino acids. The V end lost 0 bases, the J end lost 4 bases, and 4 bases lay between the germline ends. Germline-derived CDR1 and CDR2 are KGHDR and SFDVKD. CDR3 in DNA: TGTGCCACCAGTGATTTGGGGGCAGATACGCAGTATTTT. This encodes CATSDLGADTQYF.

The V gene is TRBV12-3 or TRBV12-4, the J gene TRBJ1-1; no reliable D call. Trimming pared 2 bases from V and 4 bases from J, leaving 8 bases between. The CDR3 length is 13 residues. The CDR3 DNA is TGTGCCAGCAGTTTAAAACATCGCACTGAAGCTTTCTTT. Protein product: CASSLKHRTEAFF.

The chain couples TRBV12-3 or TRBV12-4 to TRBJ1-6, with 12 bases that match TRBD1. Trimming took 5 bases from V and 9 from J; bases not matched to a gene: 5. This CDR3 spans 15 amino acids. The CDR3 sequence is CASSLGTGGLSPLHF. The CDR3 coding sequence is TGTGCCAGCAGTCTAGGGACAGGGGGCCTTTCACCCCTCCACTTT.